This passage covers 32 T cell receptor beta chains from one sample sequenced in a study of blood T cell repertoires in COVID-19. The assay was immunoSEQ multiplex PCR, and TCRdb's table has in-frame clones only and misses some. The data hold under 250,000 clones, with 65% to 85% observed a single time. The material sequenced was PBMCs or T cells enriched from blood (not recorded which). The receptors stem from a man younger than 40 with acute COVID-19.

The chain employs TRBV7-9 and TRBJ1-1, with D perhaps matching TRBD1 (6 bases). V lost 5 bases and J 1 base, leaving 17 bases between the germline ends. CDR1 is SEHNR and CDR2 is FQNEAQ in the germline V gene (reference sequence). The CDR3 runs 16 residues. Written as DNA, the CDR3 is TGTGCCAGCAGCCATAGAGGCGGGGGGGCGAACACTGAAGCTTTCTTT. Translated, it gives CASSHRGGGANTEAFF. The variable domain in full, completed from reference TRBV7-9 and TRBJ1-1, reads DTGVSQNPRHKITKRGQNVTFRCDPISEHNRLYWYRQTLGQGPEFLTYFQNEAQLEKSRLLSDRFSAERPKGSFSTLEIQRTEQGDSAMYLCASSHRGGGANTEAFFGQGTRLTVV.

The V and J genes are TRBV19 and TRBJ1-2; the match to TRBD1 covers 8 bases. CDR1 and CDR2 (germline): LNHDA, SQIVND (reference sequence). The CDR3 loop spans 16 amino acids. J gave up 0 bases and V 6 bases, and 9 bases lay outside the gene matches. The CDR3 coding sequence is TGTGCCAGTAGGGCGGGACAGGCGATAGCTAACTATGGCTACACCTTC. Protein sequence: CASRAGQAIANYGYTF.

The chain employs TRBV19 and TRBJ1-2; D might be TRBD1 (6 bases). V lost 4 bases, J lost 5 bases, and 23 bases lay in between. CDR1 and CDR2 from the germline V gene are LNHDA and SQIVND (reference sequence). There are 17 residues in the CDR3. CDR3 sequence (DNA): TGTGCCAGTAGTACGCGCGTAATGAGGGGGATCGGGTATGGCTACACCTTC. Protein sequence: CASSTRVMRGIGYGYTF.

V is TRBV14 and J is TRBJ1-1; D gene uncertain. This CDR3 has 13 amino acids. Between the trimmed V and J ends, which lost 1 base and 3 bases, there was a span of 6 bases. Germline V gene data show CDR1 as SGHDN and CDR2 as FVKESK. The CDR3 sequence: CASSQATYTEAFF. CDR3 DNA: TGTGCCAGCAGCCAAGCAACTTACACTGAAGCTTTCTTT.

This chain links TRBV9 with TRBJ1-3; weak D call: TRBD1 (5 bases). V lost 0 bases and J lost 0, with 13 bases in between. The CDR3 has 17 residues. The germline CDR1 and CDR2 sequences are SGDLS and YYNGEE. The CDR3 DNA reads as TGTGCCAGCAGCGTAGGGGGCGGTTCCCACTCTGGAAACACCATATATTTT. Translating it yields CASSVGGGSHSGNTIYF.

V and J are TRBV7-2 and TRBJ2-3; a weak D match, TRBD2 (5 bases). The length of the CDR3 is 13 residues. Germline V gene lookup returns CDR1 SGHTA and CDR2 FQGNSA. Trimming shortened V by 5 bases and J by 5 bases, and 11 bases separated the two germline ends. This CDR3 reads CASSPDFQDTQYF. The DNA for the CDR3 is TGTGCCAGCAGCCCGGACTTCCAAGATACGCAGTATTTT.

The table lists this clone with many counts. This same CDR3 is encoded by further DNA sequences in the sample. CDR3 amino acids: CASSPPGGSGYTF. CDR3 bases: TGTGCCAGCAGCCCACCTGGGGGGAGCGGCTACACCTTC. This chain connects TRBV3-1 (or the pseudogene TRBV3-2) to TRBJ1-2; D is perhaps TRBD1 (5 bases). The ends were cut back, 4 bases at V and 8 bases at J, with 14 bases in the middle. The CDR3 is made up of 13 amino acids. Germline-derived CDR1 and CDR2 are LGHDT and YNNKEL (reference sequence).

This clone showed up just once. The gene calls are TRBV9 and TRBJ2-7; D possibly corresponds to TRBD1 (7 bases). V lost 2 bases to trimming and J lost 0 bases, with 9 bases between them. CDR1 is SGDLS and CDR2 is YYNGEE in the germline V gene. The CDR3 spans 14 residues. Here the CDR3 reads CASSVQGGSYEQYF. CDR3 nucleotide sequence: TGTGCCAGCAGCGTCCAGGGGGGCTCCTACGAGCAGTACTTC. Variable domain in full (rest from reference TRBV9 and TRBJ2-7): DSGVTQTPKHLITATGQRVTLRCSPRSGDLSVYWYQQSLDQGLQFLIQYYNGEERAKGNILERFSAQQFPDLHSELNLSSLELGDSALYFCASSVQGGSYEQYFGPGTRLTVT.

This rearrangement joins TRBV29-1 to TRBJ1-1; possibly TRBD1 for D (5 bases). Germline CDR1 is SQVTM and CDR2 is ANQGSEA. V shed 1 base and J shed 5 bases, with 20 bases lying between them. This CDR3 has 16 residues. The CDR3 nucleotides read TGCAGCGTTGAAGGGGACGGGAGGGCAGCAGGAACTGAAGCTTTCTTT. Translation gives CSVEGDGRAAGTEAFF.

The CDR3 coding sequence is TGTGCCAGCAGTTATGGGACAGGGAATCAGCCCCAGCATTTT. This codes for CASSYGTGNQPQHF. The rearrangement uses TRBV2 and TRBJ1-5; 9 bases are a match to TRBD1. The germline gives CDR1 SNHLY, CDR2 FYNNEI. Trimming removed 5 bases from V and 4 bases from J; junction bases left unmatched: 3. The CDR3 runs to 14 residues.

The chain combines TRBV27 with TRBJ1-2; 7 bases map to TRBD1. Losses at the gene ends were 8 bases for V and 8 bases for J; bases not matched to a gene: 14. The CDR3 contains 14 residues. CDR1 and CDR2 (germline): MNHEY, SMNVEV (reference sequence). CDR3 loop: CASQQIQGFGGYTF. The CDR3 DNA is TGTGCCAGCCAGCAGATACAGGGGTTTGGCGGCTACACCTTC.

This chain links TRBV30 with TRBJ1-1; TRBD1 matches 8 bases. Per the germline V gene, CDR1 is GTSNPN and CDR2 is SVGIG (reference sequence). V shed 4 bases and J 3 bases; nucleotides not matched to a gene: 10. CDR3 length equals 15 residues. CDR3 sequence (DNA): TGTGCCTGGACGGTGATTCAGGGGGCTTACACTGAAGCTTTCTTT. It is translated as CAWTVIQGAYTEAFF.

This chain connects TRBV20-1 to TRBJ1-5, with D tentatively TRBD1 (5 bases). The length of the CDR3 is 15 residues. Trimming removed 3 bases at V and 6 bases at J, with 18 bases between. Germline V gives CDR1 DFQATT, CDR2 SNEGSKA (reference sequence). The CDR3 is CSASLHSGLFQPQHF. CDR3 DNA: TGCAGTGCTAGTTTGCACTCAGGGCTGTTTCAGCCCCAGCATTTT.

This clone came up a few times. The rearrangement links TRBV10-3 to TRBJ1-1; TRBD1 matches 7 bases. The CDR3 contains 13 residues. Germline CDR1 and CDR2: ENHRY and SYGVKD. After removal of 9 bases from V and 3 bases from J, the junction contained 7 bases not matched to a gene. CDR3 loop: CAIGATGDTEAFF. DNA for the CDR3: TGTGCCATAGGAGCTACAGGGGACACTGAAGCTTTCTTT.

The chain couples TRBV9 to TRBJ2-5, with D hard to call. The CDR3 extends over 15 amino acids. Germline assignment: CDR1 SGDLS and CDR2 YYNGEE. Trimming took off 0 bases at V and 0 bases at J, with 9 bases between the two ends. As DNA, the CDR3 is TGTGCCAGCAGCGTAGGCGGCTCTCACCAAGAGACCCAGTACTTC. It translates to CASSVGGSHQETQYF. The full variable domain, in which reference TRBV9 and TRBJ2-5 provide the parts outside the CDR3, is DSGVTQTPKHLITATGQRVTLRCSPRSGDLSVYWYQQSLDQGLQFLIQYYNGEERAKGNILERFSAQQFPDLHSELNLSSLELGDSALYFCASSVGGSHQETQYFGPGTRLLVL.

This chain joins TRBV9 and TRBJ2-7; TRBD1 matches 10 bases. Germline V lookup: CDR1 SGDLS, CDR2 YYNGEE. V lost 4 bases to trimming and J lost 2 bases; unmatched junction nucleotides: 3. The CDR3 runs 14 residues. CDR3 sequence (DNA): TGTGCCAGCAGCCAGGGACAGGGGACCTACGAGCAGTACTTC. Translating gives CASSQGQGTYEQYF.

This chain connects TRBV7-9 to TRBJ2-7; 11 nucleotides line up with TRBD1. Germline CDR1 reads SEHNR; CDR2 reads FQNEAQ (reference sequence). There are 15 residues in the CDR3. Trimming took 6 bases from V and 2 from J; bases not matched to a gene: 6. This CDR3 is CASSYGTGGAYEQYF. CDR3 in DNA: TGTGCCAGCAGTTACGGGACAGGGGGTGCCTACGAGCAGTACTTC.

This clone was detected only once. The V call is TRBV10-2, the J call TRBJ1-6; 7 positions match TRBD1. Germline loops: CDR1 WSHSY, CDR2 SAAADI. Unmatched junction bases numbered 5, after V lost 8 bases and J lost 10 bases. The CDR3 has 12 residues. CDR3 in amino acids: CASGGQASPLHF. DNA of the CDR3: TGCGCCAGCGGCGGACAGGCATCACCCCTCCACTTT.

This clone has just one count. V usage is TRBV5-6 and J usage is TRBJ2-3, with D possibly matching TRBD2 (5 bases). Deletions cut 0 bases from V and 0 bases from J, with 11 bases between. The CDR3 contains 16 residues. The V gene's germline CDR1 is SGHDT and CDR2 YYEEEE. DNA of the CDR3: TGTGCCAGCAGCTTGGGTGACGGGGTAAGCACAGATACGCAGTATTTT. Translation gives CASSLGDGVSTDTQYF.

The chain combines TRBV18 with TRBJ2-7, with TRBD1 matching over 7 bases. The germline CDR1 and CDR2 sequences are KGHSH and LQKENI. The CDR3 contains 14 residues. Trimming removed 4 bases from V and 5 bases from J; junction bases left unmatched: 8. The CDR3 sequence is CASSLDDRVDEQYF. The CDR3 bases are TGTGCCAGCTCACTGGACGACAGGGTTGACGAGCAGTACTTC.

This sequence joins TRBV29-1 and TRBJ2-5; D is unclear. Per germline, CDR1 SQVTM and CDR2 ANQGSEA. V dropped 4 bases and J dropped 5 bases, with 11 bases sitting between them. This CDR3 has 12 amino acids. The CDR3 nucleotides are TGCAGCGTTGGGGCGAGTGGGGAGACCCAGTACTTC. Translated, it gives CSVGASGETQYF.

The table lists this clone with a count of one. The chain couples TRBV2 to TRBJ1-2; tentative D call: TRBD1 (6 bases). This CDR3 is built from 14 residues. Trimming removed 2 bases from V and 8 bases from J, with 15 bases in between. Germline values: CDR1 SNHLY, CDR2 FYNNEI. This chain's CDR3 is CASSETARGGGYTF. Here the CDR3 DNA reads TGTGCCAGCAGTGAAACCGCCAGGGGAGGGGGCTACACCTTC.

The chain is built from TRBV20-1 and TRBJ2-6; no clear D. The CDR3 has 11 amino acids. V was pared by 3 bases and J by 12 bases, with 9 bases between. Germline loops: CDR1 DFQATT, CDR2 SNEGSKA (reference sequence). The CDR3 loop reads CSARQNSVLTF. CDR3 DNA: TGCAGTGCTAGGCAGAATTCCGTCCTGACTTTC.

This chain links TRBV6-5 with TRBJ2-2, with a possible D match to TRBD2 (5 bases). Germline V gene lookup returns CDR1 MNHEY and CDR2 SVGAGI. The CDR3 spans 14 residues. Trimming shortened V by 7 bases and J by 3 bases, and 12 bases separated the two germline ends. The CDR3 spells CASTRTGYTGELFF. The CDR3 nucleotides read TGTGCCAGCACCCGTACGGGGTACACCGGGGAGCTGTTTTTT.

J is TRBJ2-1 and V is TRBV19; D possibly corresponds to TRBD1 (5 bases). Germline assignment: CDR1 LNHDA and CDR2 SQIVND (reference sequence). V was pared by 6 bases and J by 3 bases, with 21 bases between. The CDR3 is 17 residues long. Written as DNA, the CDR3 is TGTGCCAGTAGGAAATCCGGACAAGGACGGATCTACAATGAGCAGTTCTTC. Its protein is CASRKSGQGRIYNEQFF.

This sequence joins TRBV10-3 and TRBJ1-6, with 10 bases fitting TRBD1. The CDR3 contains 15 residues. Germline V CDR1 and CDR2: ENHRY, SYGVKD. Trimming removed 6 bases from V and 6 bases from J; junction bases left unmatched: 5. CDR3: CAISQDRGPNSPLHF. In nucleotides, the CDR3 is TGTGCCATCAGCCAAGACAGGGGGCCTAATTCACCCCTCCACTTT.

The CDR3 reads CATKSGGVYNEQFF. DNA of the CDR3: TGTGCCACCAAAAGCGGGGGAGTCTACAATGAGCAGTTCTTC. The gene calls are TRBV24-1 and TRBJ2-1; 8 nucleotides match TRBD2. CDR1 KGHDR and CDR2 SFDVKD come from the germline V gene. J was trimmed by 3 bases and V by 8 bases; bases with no gene match: 5. The length of the CDR3 is 14 residues.

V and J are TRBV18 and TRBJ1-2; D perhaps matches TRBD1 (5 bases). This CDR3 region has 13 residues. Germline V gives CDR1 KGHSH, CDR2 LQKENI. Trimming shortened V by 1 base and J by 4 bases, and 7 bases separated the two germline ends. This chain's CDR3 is CASSPLDIYGYTF. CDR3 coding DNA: TGTGCCAGCTCACCACTGGACATCTATGGCTACACCTTC.

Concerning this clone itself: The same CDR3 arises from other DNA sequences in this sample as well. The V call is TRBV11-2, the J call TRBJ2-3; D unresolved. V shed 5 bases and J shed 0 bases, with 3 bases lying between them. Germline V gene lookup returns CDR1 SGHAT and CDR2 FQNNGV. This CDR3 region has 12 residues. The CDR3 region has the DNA TGTGCCAGCAGCCCAAGCACAGATACGCAGTATTTT. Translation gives CASSPSTDTQYF.

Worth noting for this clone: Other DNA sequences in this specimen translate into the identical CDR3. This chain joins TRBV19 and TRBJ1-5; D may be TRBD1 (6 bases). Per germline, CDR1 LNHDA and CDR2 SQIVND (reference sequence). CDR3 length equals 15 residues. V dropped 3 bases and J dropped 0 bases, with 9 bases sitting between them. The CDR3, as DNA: TGTGCCAGTAGTATTAGCAGGGGTAGCAATCAGCCCCAGCATTTT. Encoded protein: CASSISRGSNQPQHF.

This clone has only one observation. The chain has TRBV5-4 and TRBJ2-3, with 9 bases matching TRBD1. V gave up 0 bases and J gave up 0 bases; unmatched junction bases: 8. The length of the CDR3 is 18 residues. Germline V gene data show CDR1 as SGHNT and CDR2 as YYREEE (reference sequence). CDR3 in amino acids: CASSLEQGALPSTDTQYF. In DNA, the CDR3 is TGTGCCAGCAGCTTGGAACAGGGGGCGCTCCCAAGCACAGATACGCAGTATTTT.

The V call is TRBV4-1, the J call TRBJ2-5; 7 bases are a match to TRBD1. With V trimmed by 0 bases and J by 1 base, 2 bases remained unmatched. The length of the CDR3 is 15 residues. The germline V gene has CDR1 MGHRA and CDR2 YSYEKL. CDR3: CASSQERGLQETQYF. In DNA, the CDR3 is TGCGCCAGCAGCCAAGAGAGGGGGCTCCAAGAGACCCAGTACTTC.